This T cell receptor (beta chain) stems from a study of a mutant IDH1 vaccine in newly diagnosed glioma. About the research overall: Vaccine administration was initiated 4-6 weeks following radiotherapy alone, or with temozolomide cycles. Earlier care involved radiotherapy, temozolomide, or both, and the majority received both.

In germline, CDR1 is SGHDT, CDR2 YYEEEE. The CDR3 runs to 13 residues. Clones were sequenced by immunoSEQ multiplex PCR, and TCRdb holds only the in-frame ones, with some missing. This sample carries 40,000 or so clones, around 76% of them seen once, and the ten largest clones take about 5%. On this clone: The antigen is unknown. Germline is not matched at one junction end, which may reflect a read error.

The time point here: week 23, last vaccination. The study gave 300 ug of mutant IDH1 20-mer peptide per vaccine dose, with topical imiquimod. The chain employs TRBV5-6 and TRBJ1-1, with D possibly TRBD1 on 6 matching bases. The source is a man aged 50 to 60 with glioma. Specimen: PBMCs, collected from a glioma patient whose treatment included an IDH1 peptide vaccine. The CDR3 loop is CASRLGQNTEAFF. The CDR3 DNA sequence: TGTGCCAGCAGGTTGGGACAGAACACTGAAGCTTTCTTT.